The rows below give T cell receptor beta chains drawn from one sample of a study of T cell changes during pregnancy in multiple sclerosis. This table comes from immunoSEQ multiplex PCR, and its TCRdb copy is limited to in-frame clones, with some not included. There are 69,000 or so clones in the sample; approximately 91% occur only once, and roughly 1.5% lies in the top ten. The sample was peripheral blood, taken in the third trimester of pregnancy. The receptors stem from a female donor with multiple sclerosis, enrolled in a pregnancy study. CDR3s include the opening cysteine and the closing phenylalanine or tryptophan. D genes are given only for firm matches. Clone size is stated in some rows and not others, as once, few, many or a class when expanded.

clone_size,v_call,j_call,d_call,cdr3_aa,cdr3_nt
NA,TRBV2,TRBJ2-1,TRBD2,CARPGLADTYNEQFF,TGTGCCAGGCCGGGACTAGCGGATACCTACAATGAGCAGTTCTTC
few,TRBV7-9,TRBJ2-7,NA,CASSLPLDSSYEQYF,TGTGCCAGCAGCCTCCCCCTCGACAGCTCCTACGAGCAGTACTTC
NA,TRBV5-1,TRBJ1-5,NA,CASSPSTGSNQPQHF,TGCGCCAGCAGCCCCTCCACAGGGAGCAATCAGCCCCAGCATTTT
NA,TRBV4-2,TRBJ2-1,NA,CASSPRLISGNNEQFF,TGTGCCAGCAGCCCCAGACTCATAAGCGGTAACAATGAGCAGTTCTTC
NA,TRBV13,TRBJ2-1,TRBD2,CASSFTGGFEGEQFF,TGTGCCAGCAGCTTTACGGGGGGGTTCGAGGGTGAGCAGTTCTTC
NA,TRBV10-1,TRBJ1-2,NA,CASSIDSGDYVSNYGYTF,TGCGCCAGCAGTATAGATTCAGGGGACTACGTTTCTAACTATGGCTACACCTTC
NA,TRBV5-1,TRBJ1-4,TRBD1,CASSLGQGIEKLFF,TGCGCCAGCAGCCTCGGACAGGGGATTGAAAAACTGTTTTTT
NA,TRBV15,TRBJ1-1,NA,CATSRGFGAANTEAFF,TGTGCCACCAGCAGAGGGTTCGGCGCGGCGAACACTGAAGCTTTCTTT
once,TRBV10-1,TRBJ2-2,NA,CASSEGGYTGELFF,TGCGCCAGCAGTGAGGGGGGGTACACCGGGGAGCTGTTTTTT
NA,TRBV5-4,TRBJ2-5,NA,CASSRAAVAAETQYF,TGTGCCAGCAGCCGGGCGGCGGTAGCGGCGGAGACCCAGTACTTC
NA,TRBV18,TRBJ2-5,TRBD2,CASSPSGGQETQYF,TGTGCCAGCTCACCATCGGGGGGGCAAGAGACCCAGTACTTC
once,TRBV2,TRBJ1-6,NA,CASSVQGSGSPLHF,TGTGCCAGCAGTGTGCAGGGATCAGGTTCACCCCTCCACTTT
NA,TRBV27,TRBJ2-1,NA,CASSLRTTYNEQFF,TGTGCCAGCAGTCTCCGGACAACTTACAATGAGCAGTTCTTC
NA,TRBV15,TRBJ1-2,TRBD1,CATSTRTGGDGYTF,TGTGCCACCAGCACTCGGACAGGGGGCGATGGCTACACCTTC
NA,TRBV28,TRBJ2-7,NA,CASSLLEAGGYEQYF,TGTGCCAGCAGTTTGTTAGAAGCGGGTGGTTACGAGCAGTACTTC
NA,TRBV18,TRBJ2-6,TRBD2,CASSPGGVMANVLTF,TGTGCCAGCTCACCGGGGGGGGTCATGGCCAACGTCCTGACTTTC
NA,TRBV27,TRBJ2-1,NA,CASSSSSYNEQFF,TGTGCCAGCAGTTCGAGCTCCTACAATGAGCAGTTCTTC
NA,TRBV18,TRBJ1-1,TRBD1,CASSPLPGQGRWSAFF,TGTGCCAGCTCACCACTGCCGGGACAGGGGAGGTGGTCAGCTTTCTTT
NA,TRBV7-8,TRBJ2-1,NA,CASSPGWRGRNYNEQFF,TGTGCCAGCAGCCCTGGGTGGAGGGGCCGTAATTACAATGAGCAGTTCTTC
NA,TRBV10-3,TRBJ2-7,NA,CAIRDSPQYEQYF,TGTGCCATCAGGGACAGCCCCCAGTACGAGCAGTACTTC
NA,TRBV27,TRBJ1-1,NA,CASSLRGKGDTEAFF,TGTGCCAGCAGTTTAAGGGGGAAAGGCGACACTGAAGCTTTCTTT
NA,TRBV27,TRBJ1-1,NA,CASSLWAGARTEAFF,TGTGCCAGCAGTTTATGGGCAGGGGCTAGAACTGAAGCTTTCTTT